This T cell receptor (beta chain) was recovered during a study of regulatory T cells in long-lasting Graves disease. Study observations and caveats: Examination was confined to peripheral blood, excluding thyroid tissue.

Time point here: persistent/refractory GD, antithyroid drugs over 5 years with positive TRAb. Generation of the TCR library employed RNA extracted from PBMCs. American Thyroid Association guidelines defined Graves' disease diagnosis. Concerning this clonotype itself: The target antigen is unknown.

Germline V gene data show CDR1 as SGHDN and CDR2 as FVKESK. The J segment lost 3 bases and the V segment lost 0 bases, leaving 5 bases of the junction unmatched. The CDR3 is made up of 16 amino acids. To make TCR beta libraries, researchers used iRepertoire HTBI primers and Arm-PCR of CDR3 regions. MiXCR, run by TCRdb on the multiplex PCR reads, gives a single entry per CDR3 protein. Of 300,000 to 500,000 distinct CDR3 sequences detected, about 20% appear once; the ten largest clones hold about a fifth. This material consisted of peripheral blood mononuclear cells (PBMCs), taken when the disease was refractory, from a patient treated with antithyroid drugs. The clonotype originates from a female donor with Graves disease. The rearrangement uses TRBV14 and TRBJ2-7; 10 bases are a match to TRBD2. The CDR3: CASSQELPSGSYEQYF. As DNA, the CDR3 is TGTGCCAGCAGCCAAGAATTGCCTAGCGGGAGCTACGAGCAGTACTTC.